A selection of T cell receptor beta chains follows, all from one sample in a study of CD8 T cells in Susac syndrome. TCRdb passed the immunoSEQ multiplex PCR reads through MiXCR, listing each CDR3 protein once. The data show around 71,000 distinct CDR3 sequences, with just over 95% seen just once and roughly 0.11% held by the top ten. The sample comprised CD4+ T cells from PBMCs. The receptor set was obtained from a human donor with multiple sclerosis. Each CDR3 is given with its conserved first and last residue. Each record gives: D gene, J gene, V gene, clone size, CDR3 protein, CDR3 DNA. The D gene is left open where the match is weak. A row's size may be missing; if present it is once, few, many or a size class.

D gene: NA
J gene: TRBJ1-4
V gene: TRBV7-9
clone size: NA
CDR3 protein: CASSLARGVNEKLFF
CDR3 DNA: TGTGCCAGCAGCTTAGCGCGAGGGGTTAATGAAAAACTGTTTTTT

D gene: NA
J gene: TRBJ2-1
V gene: TRBV24-1
clone size: few
CDR3 protein: CATSDSTGSSYNEQFF
CDR3 DNA: TGTGCCACCAGTGATTCCACAGGTAGCTCCTACAATGAGCAGTTCTTC

D gene: NA
J gene: TRBJ1-2
V gene: TRBV11-3
clone size: once
CDR3 protein: CASSLGGGVFSGYTF
CDR3 DNA: TGTGCCAGCAGCTTGGGAGGGGGAGTATTCAGTGGCTACACCTTC

D gene: NA
J gene: TRBJ1-3
V gene: TRBV20-1
clone size: NA
CDR3 protein: CSARDFGFGSGNTIYF
CDR3 DNA: TGCAGTGCTAGAGATTTCGGGTTTGGGTCTGGAAACACCATATATTTT

D gene: TRBD2
J gene: TRBJ2-3
V gene: TRBV29-1
clone size: NA
CDR3 protein: CSVKTSGGTDTQYF
CDR3 DNA: TGCAGCGTCAAAACTAGCGGAGGCACAGATACGCAGTATTTT

D gene: NA
J gene: TRBJ1-1
V gene: TRBV19
clone size: NA
CDR3 protein: CASRNLGGRTEAFF
CDR3 DNA: TGTGCCAGTAGAAATCTAGGGGGGAGGACTGAAGCTTTCTTT

D gene: NA
J gene: TRBJ2-7
V gene: TRBV7-6
clone size: NA
CDR3 protein: CASSPLEGAGYEQYF
CDR3 DNA: TGTGCCAGCAGCCCCTTAGAAGGGGCGGGATACGAGCAGTACTTC

D gene: NA
J gene: TRBJ2-2
V gene: TRBV4-1
clone size: NA
CDR3 protein: CASSHPARTGELFF
CDR3 DNA: TGCGCCAGCAGCCATCCAGCGCGTACCGGGGAGCTGTTTTTT

D gene: NA
J gene: TRBJ1-1
V gene: TRBV29-1
clone size: once
CDR3 protein: CSVNAEGNTEAFF
CDR3 DNA: TGCAGCGTCAATGCCGAAGGTAACACTGAAGCTTTCTTT

D gene: NA
J gene: TRBJ1-6
V gene: TRBV12-3/TRBV12-4
clone size: NA
CDR3 protein: CASSETENSPLHF
CDR3 DNA: TGTGCCAGCAGTGAGACAGAAAATTCACCCCTCCACTTT

D gene: TRBD2
J gene: TRBJ2-1
V gene: TRBV20-1
clone size: NA
CDR3 protein: CSASGLAGDLSYNEQFF
CDR3 DNA: TGCAGTGCCTCCGGACTAGCGGGGGATCTCTCCTACAATGAGCAGTTCTTC

D gene: NA
J gene: TRBJ2-5
V gene: TRBV28
clone size: NA
CDR3 protein: CASSLPGRVDSDQYF
CDR3 DNA: TGTGCCAGCAGTTTACCAGGACGAGTTGACTCGGACCAGTACTTC

D gene: TRBD1
J gene: TRBJ2-1
V gene: TRBV2
clone size: NA
CDR3 protein: CASKYRGSYNEQFF
CDR3 DNA: TGTGCCAGCAAGTACAGGGGCTCCTACAATGAGCAGTTCTTC

D gene: NA
J gene: TRBJ1-3
V gene: TRBV20-1
clone size: NA
CDR3 protein: CSARSGTSGNTIYF
CDR3 DNA: TGCAGTGCTAGATCAGGGACCTCTGGAAACACCATATATTTT

D gene: NA
J gene: TRBJ1-2
V gene: TRBV5-6
clone size: once
CDR3 protein: CASSLAWVGYGYTF
CDR3 DNA: TGTGCCAGCAGCTTGGCGTGGGTGGGCTATGGCTACACCTTC

D gene: NA
J gene: TRBJ1-2
V gene: TRBV3-1
clone size: NA
CDR3 protein: CASSQRGTWGGYTF
CDR3 DNA: TGTGCCAGCAGCCAGCGAGGGACATGGGGTGGCTACACCTTC

D gene: NA
J gene: TRBJ2-7
V gene: TRBV29-1
clone size: NA
CDR3 protein: CSATRGSAEQYF
CDR3 DNA: TGCAGCGCTACCCGGGGTAGCGCCGAGCAGTACTTC

D gene: NA
J gene: TRBJ1-5
V gene: TRBV24-1
clone size: NA
CDR3 protein: CATSTGRQPQHF
CDR3 DNA: TGTGCCACCAGTACCGGGCGGCAGCCCCAGCATTTT

D gene: TRBD2
J gene: TRBJ2-5
V gene: TRBV15
clone size: NA
CDR3 protein: CATSSRIAGGQETQYF
CDR3 DNA: TGTGCCACCAGCAGTCGTATAGCGGGGGGGCAAGAGACCCAGTACTTC

D gene: NA
J gene: TRBJ2-3
V gene: TRBV5-1
clone size: NA
CDR3 protein: CASSPGPTDTQYF
CDR3 DNA: TGCGCCAGCAGCCCCGGGCCGACAGATACGCAGTATTTT

D gene: TRBD1
J gene: TRBJ2-1
V gene: TRBV7-2
clone size: once
CDR3 protein: CASSFSPGYRGDEQFF
CDR3 DNA: TGTGCCAGCAGCTTTTCTCCGGGCTACAGGGGGGATGAGCAGTTCTTC

D gene: NA
J gene: TRBJ2-5
V gene: TRBV12-3/TRBV12-4
clone size: NA
CDR3 protein: CASSPGWETQYF
CDR3 DNA: TGTGCCAGCAGTCCCGGGTGGGAGACCCAGTACTTC

D gene: NA
J gene: TRBJ2-1
V gene: TRBV5-4
clone size: NA
CDR3 protein: CASSSRREIAEQFF
CDR3 DNA: TGTGCCAGCAGCTCGAGACGTGAGATCGCTGAGCAGTTCTTC

D gene: NA
J gene: TRBJ1-2
V gene: TRBV2
clone size: NA
CDR3 protein: CASSEGGTAGYTF
CDR3 DNA: TGTGCCAGCAGTGAAGGGGGGACGGCTGGCTACACCTTC

D gene: TRBD2
J gene: TRBJ2-7
V gene: TRBV5-4
clone size: NA
CDR3 protein: CASSRPGRREQYF
CDR3 DNA: TGTGCCAGCAGCCGCCCCGGGAGGCGCGAGCAGTACTTC

D gene: NA
J gene: TRBJ1-6
V gene: TRBV7-9
clone size: NA
CDR3 protein: CASSLEQYNSPLHF
CDR3 DNA: TGTGCCAGCAGCTTAGAGCAGTATAATTCACCCCTCCACTTT

D gene: TRBD2
J gene: TRBJ2-1
V gene: TRBV20-1
clone size: NA
CDR3 protein: CSANIPRASGINEQFF
CDR3 DNA: TGCAGTGCTAATATCCCCCGGGCTAGCGGGATCAATGAGCAGTTCTTC

D gene: NA
J gene: TRBJ2-5
V gene: TRBV5-1
clone size: NA
CDR3 protein: CASSLNTADQETQYF
CDR3 DNA: TGCGCCAGCAGCTTGAACACGGCAGACCAAGAGACCCAGTACTTC

D gene: TRBD2
J gene: TRBJ2-7
V gene: TRBV2
clone size: once
CDR3 protein: CASSDGLAVYEQYF
CDR3 DNA: TGTGCCAGCAGCGACGGACTAGCCGTCTACGAGCAGTACTTC

D gene: TRBD1
J gene: TRBJ1-6
V gene: TRBV27
clone size: NA
CDR3 protein: CASSMNRGGSPLHF
CDR3 DNA: TGTGCCAGCAGTATGAACAGGGGGGGGTCACCCCTCCACTTT

D gene: NA
J gene: TRBJ1-4
V gene: TRBV4-1
clone size: NA
CDR3 protein: CASSQTAATNEKLFF
CDR3 DNA: TGCGCCAGCAGCCAAACGGCTGCAACTAATGAAAAACTGTTTTTT

D gene: TRBD1
J gene: TRBJ1-6
V gene: TRBV18
clone size: NA
CDR3 protein: CASSPLAGGNSPLHF
CDR3 DNA: TGTGCCAGCTCACCACTCGCAGGGGGAAATTCACCCCTCCACTTT

D gene: NA
J gene: TRBJ2-1
V gene: TRBV5-1
clone size: NA
CDR3 protein: CASSTGLSFSNEQFF
CDR3 DNA: TGCGCCAGCAGCACGGGTCTGTCGTTTTCTAATGAGCAGTTCTTC

D gene: NA
J gene: TRBJ2-1
V gene: TRBV6-6
clone size: NA
CDR3 protein: CASKSGQEQFF
CDR3 DNA: TGTGCCAGCAAGTCTGGGCAAGAGCAGTTCTTC